This TCR beta chain derives from a study of PD-1 blockade in mismatch repair-deficient tumors. Using immunoSEQ multiplex PCR, the repertoire was profiled, and TCRdb retains in-frame clones only, with some absent. Among 120,000 or so clones listed, approximately 90% were seen once. The receptor comes from an adult with mismatch repair-deficient cancer. Material: peripheral blood, obtained 44 weeks after starting pembrolizumab.

The CDR3 nucleotides read TGTGCCAGCAGTTTGGAGGGGGGCTTCTACGAGCAGTACTTC. It specifies CASSLEGGFYEQYF. V gene TRBV28 combines with J gene TRBJ2-7, with D possibly called TRBD1 or TRBD2 (6 bases each). The CDR3 is 14 residues long. V lost 3 bases and J 3 bases, leaving 12 bases between the germline ends. Germline CDR1 MDHEN, CDR2 SYDVKM.